The 4 T cell receptor beta chains in this list originate from one sample, sequenced in a study of tumor and adjacent non-tumor tissue in lung cancer (dated by TCRdb to 2017 to 2018). RNA was isolated from bulk, unsorted tissue, and RNA quality was assessed with a NanoDrop ND-1000 and an Agilent 2100. Receptor libraries were prepared by multiplex PCR. Sequencing took place on an Illumina HiSeq 2500. TCRbeta libraries were constructed through three rounds of nested PCR with primers (Table S4) according to protocols adapted from ARM-PCR. TCRdb applied fastp at Q25 and MiXCR to the public reads, then kept only in-frame beta chains. Every distinct CDR3 protein forms one entry, paired with its most common genes and DNA. This sample gives 68,000 or so distinct CDR3 sequences in total; almost 60% of them show up just once. The ten most abundant clones make up over 20% of the sample. Sequencing input: lung tumor tissue. The receptors stem from a man aged 50 to 59 with non-small cell lung cancer.

With regard to this clonotype: A much larger clone lies a single base off, so this may be a read error. The V gene is TRBV13, the J gene TRBJ1-1, with 7 bases aligning to TRBD1. The CDR3 covers 15 residues. The germline CDR1 and CDR2 sequences are PRHDT and FYEKMQ (reference sequence). CDR3 sequence: CASSLQGVMNTEALF. CDR3 nucleotide sequence: TGTGCCAGCAGCTTGCAGGGGGTGATGAACACTGAAGCTTTATTT.

This sequence joins TRBV20-1 and TRBJ2-7, with D unresolved. Germline V gives CDR1 DFQATT, CDR2 SNEGSKA (reference sequence). This CDR3 has 16 amino acids. This CDR3 reads CVATPLASSTRNEQYF. In DNA, the CDR3 is TGCGTTGCTACTCCACTTGCATCGTCCACTCGGAACGAGCAGTACTTC.

As concerns this clonotype: The junction differs from germline at one of its ends, possibly a read error. The chain links TRBV7-9 to TRBJ2-1, with 7 bases aligning to TRBD2. The length of the CDR3 is 15 residues. Germline CDR1 is SEHNR and CDR2 is FQNEAQ (reference sequence). As DNA, the CDR3 is TGTACCAGCAGCGATGAGTGGGAGGGAAGCAATGAACAGTTCTTC. Protein product: CTSSDEWEGSNEQFF.

A word on this clonotype: At one end the junction does not follow the germline gene, possibly because of a read error. The rearrangement joins TRBV10-2 to TRBJ1-2; tentatively, D is TRBD1 (5 bases). CDR3 size: 13 residues. Germline V gene sequence: CDR1 WSHSY, CDR2 SAAADI. CDR3 region: CASSDGGIIGYTF. DNA for the CDR3: TGCGCCAGCAGTGATGGGGGAATTATTGGCTACACATTC.